These T cell receptor beta chains were read from a single sample in a study of memory CD4+ T cells and cytomegalovirus serostatus. The protocol was immunoSEQ multiplex PCR, while the TCRdb copy is restricted to in-frame clones and leaves out a portion. The sample holds tens of thousands of clones, 82% seen once. Sequenced material: memory CD4+ T cells from blood. The source is an adult in good health and CMV-seronegative. Some clones in this sample may be carry-over from other donors' samples. The CDR3 runs from the conserved cysteine through the conserved F or W. The D gene is left open where the match is weak. Part of the rows lack a size; the others show once, few, many or a class for expanded clones.

abundance	v_gene	j_gene	d_gene	CDR3aa	CDR3nt
NA	TRBV5-1	TRBJ2-7	TRBD2	CASSFPAGTSGSKVEQYF	TGCGCCAGCAGCTTCCCCGCGGGGACTAGCGGGAGTAAAGTTGAGCAGTACTTC
NA	TRBV30	TRBJ2-3	NA	CAWSGMGTAASTDTQYF	TGTGCCTGGAGTGGCATGGGGACCGCGGCTAGCACAGATACGCAGTATTTT
NA	TRBV29-1	TRBJ1-3	NA	CSVERSLSGNTIYF	TGCAGCGTTGAGCGATCCCTCTCTGGAAACACCATATATTTT
once	TRBV28	TRBJ1-6	NA	CASSFLRAFGSPLHF	TGTGCCAGCAGTTTCCTCAGAGCATTCGGATCACCCCTCCACTTT
NA	TRBV4-1	TRBJ1-2	TRBD1	CASSHSSSGQGIGYTF	TGCGCCAGCAGCCATTCATCAAGCGGACAGGGGATCGGCTACACCTTC
once	TRBV7-3	TRBJ2-1	TRBD2	CASSQGLAGSDEQFF	TGTGCCAGCAGCCAGGGACTAGCGGGAAGCGATGAGCAGTTCTTC
once	TRBV6-1	TRBJ1-1	TRBD1	CASSGRQGGETEAFF	TGTGCCAGCAGCGGGCGACAGGGAGGCGAAACTGAAGCTTTCTTT
NA	TRBV27	TRBJ1-4	NA	CASRTYGDSRDRGEKLFF	TGTGCCAGCCGAACTTACGGCGACTCCCGAGACCGGGGGGAAAAACTGTTTTTT
once	TRBV7-2	TRBJ1-6	NA	CASSLSNASPLHF	TGTGCCAGCAGCTTAAGCAATGCGTCACCCCTCCACTTT
once	TRBV11-2	TRBJ1-5	NA	CASSSTVDQPQHF	TGTGCCAGCAGCTCCACGGTTGATCAGCCCCAGCATTTT
NA	TRBV13	TRBJ2-7	TRBD2	CASSPWTSGTTYEQYF	TGTGCCAGCAGCCCCTGGACTAGCGGGACTACCTACGAGCAGTACTTC
NA	TRBV9	TRBJ1-2	TRBD1	CASSVVEQGAQGYTF	TGTGCCAGCAGCGTGGTTGAGCAGGGGGCGCAAGGCTACACCTTC
few	TRBV5-8	TRBJ2-1	TRBD2	CASTIRLAVYNEQFF	TGTGCCAGCACCATTAGACTAGCGGTATACAATGAGCAGTTCTTC
NA	TRBV6-5	TRBJ1-3	NA	CASRNILASGNTIYF	TGTGCCAGCAGGAATATCTTAGCCTCTGGAAACACCATATATTTT
NA	TRBV5-4	TRBJ2-3	NA	CASSFETRTDTQYF	TGTGCCAGCAGCTTTGAGACTCGCACAGATACGCAGTATTTT
NA	TRBV18	TRBJ2-1	TRBD1	CASSPGQHNEQFF	TGTGCCAGCTCACCGGGACAGCACAATGAGCAGTTCTTC
NA	TRBV5-1	TRBJ1-3	NA	CASSADSSGNTIYF	TGCGCCAGCAGCGCGGACAGCTCTGGAAACACCATATATTTT
once	TRBV28	TRBJ2-7	NA	CASSFGLSSYEQYF	TGTGCCAGCAGTTTCGGCCTTAGCTCCTACGAGCAGTACTTC
NA	TRBV28	TRBJ1-1	NA	CASAKQGPRTNTEAFF	TGTGCCAGCGCGAAGCAGGGACCCCGAACGAACACTGAAGCTTTCTTT
NA	TRBV27	TRBJ2-7	TRBD2	CASRPSGGYEQYF	TGTGCCAGCAGGCCTAGCGGGGGTTACGAGCAGTACTTC
NA	TRBV13	TRBJ2-7	NA	CASSLGSGIGGGEQYF	TGTGCCAGCAGCTTAGGCTCGGGGATAGGTGGGGGCGAGCAGTACTTC
few	TRBV30	TRBJ2-1	NA	CAWSVDSDNEQFF	TGTGCCTGGAGTGTTGATAGTGACAATGAGCAGTTCTTC
few	TRBV30	TRBJ1-6	NA	CAWSLDGHRDSPLHF	TGTGCCTGGAGTCTAGATGGACATAGGGATTCACCCCTCCACTTT
NA	TRBV28	TRBJ1-1	NA	CASSIPQGQAFF	TGTGCCAGCAGTATCCCGCAGGGACAAGCTTTCTTT
NA	TRBV7-9	TRBJ1-2	TRBD1	CASSFSGGYGYTF	TGTGCCAGCAGCTTCTCAGGGGGTTATGGCTACACCTTC
NA	TRBV7-2	TRBJ1-5	NA	CASSKGVGIQPQHF	TGTGCCAGCAGCAAAGGGGTAGGGATACAGCCCCAGCATTTT
few	TRBV5-1	TRBJ1-1	NA	CASSSDSTNTEAFF	TGCGCCAGCAGCTCGGACAGTACGAACACTGAAGCTTTCTTT
NA	TRBV7-2	TRBJ2-7	NA	CASSLAGIGGRGEQYF	TGTGCCAGCAGCTTGGCAGGGATCGGGGGTCGGGGCGAGCAGTACTTC
NA	TRBV5-1	TRBJ1-3	NA	CASSRTAALESGNTIYF	TGCGCCAGCAGCAGGACGGCGGCTCTTGAGTCTGGAAACACCATATATTTT
NA	TRBV2	TRBJ1-2	NA	CASRYSTDYTF	TGTGCCAGCCGGTATTCCACGGACTACACCTTC
once	TRBV6-1	TRBJ2-1	TRBD1	CASRKGAADNEQFF	TGTGCCAGCCGGAAGGGGGCGGCAGACAATGAGCAGTTCTTC
NA	TRBV28	TRBJ2-7	NA	CASSFNRAYEQYF	TGTGCCAGCAGTTTTAACAGGGCCTACGAGCAGTACTTC
few	TRBV19	TRBJ2-1	TRBD2	CASGLAGAYNEQFF	TGTGCCAGTGGACTAGCGGGAGCGTACAATGAGCAGTTCTTC
NA	TRBV18	TRBJ1-3	NA	CASSPDSGNTIYF	TGTGCCAGCTCACCAGACTCTGGAAACACCATATATTTT
NA	TRBV9	TRBJ2-3	NA	CASSVGGDSDTQYF	TGTGCCAGCAGCGTAGGAGGGGACTCAGATACGCAGTATTTT
NA	TRBV28	TRBJ1-2	NA	CASSSPGYGYTF	TGTGCCAGCAGTTCCCCGGGCTATGGCTACACCTTC
few	TRBV5-1	TRBJ1-6	TRBD1	CASSSRDRGRSPLHF	TGCGCCAGCAGCTCCCGGGACAGGGGAAGATCACCCCTCCACTTT
NA	TRBV4-3	TRBJ2-3	NA	CASGPELGTQYF	TGCGCCAGCGGGCCCGAGTTGGGTACGCAGTATTTT
NA	TRBV27	TRBJ1-5	NA	CASSFPYSNQPQHF	TGTGCCAGCAGTTTCCCTTATAGCAATCAGCCCCAGCATTTT
once	TRBV7-9	TRBJ1-2	TRBD1	CASSHRDRFYSGGYTF	TGTGCCAGCAGCCACCGGGACAGGTTTTACTCAGGCGGCTACACCTTC
once	TRBV19	TRBJ1-2	NA	CASSIGAKYGYTF	TGTGCCAGTAGTATAGGGGCGAAATATGGCTACACCTTC
NA	TRBV7-2	TRBJ2-7	TRBD2	CASSSWTSGRRNEQYF	TGTGCCAGCAGCTCCTGGACTAGCGGGAGACGGAACGAGCAGTACTTC
NA	TRBV5-6	TRBJ1-4	NA	CASRVGGRREKLFF	TGTGCCAGCAGGGTGGGGGGGAGAAGAGAAAAACTGTTTTTT
NA	TRBV27	TRBJ2-5	TRBD2	CASSPWGGQETQYF	TGTGCCAGCAGTCCGTGGGGGGGGCAAGAGACCCAGTACTTC
NA	TRBV18	TRBJ1-1	NA	CASSTDMNTEAFF	TGTGCCAGCTCAACCGATATGAACACTGAAGCTTTCTTT
NA	TRBV10-3	TRBJ1-5	NA	CAIRDQDRNQPQHF	TGTGCCATCAGAGACCAGGACCGCAATCAGCCCCAGCATTTT
NA	TRBV6-1	TRBJ2-7	NA	CAIGAGRSYEQYF	TGTGCCATCGGGGCTGGCCGCTCCTACGAGCAGTACTTC
NA	TRBV9	TRBJ2-1	NA	CASSVTPQGGGGNEQFF	TGTGCCAGCAGCGTAACCCCCCAGGGGGGAGGAGGGAATGAGCAGTTCTTC
NA	TRBV29-1	TRBJ2-1	TRBD1	CSVDDRVGQFF	TGCAGCGTTGATGACAGGGTTGGGCAGTTCTTC
once	TRBV19	TRBJ2-1	TRBD2	CASSILGGSPLF	TGTGCCAGTAGTATATTAGGCGGGAGCCCCCTCTTC
NA	TRBV27	TRBJ1-2	TRBD1	CASSRAGQRKANYGYTF	TGTGCCAGCAGCCGGGCGGGACAGAGAAAAGCTAACTATGGCTACACCTTC
NA	TRBV5-6	TRBJ2-3	TRBD1	CASSLGTGADTQYF	TGTGCCAGCAGCTTGGGGACAGGGGCAGATACGCAGTATTTT
NA	TRBV28	TRBJ1-5	NA	CASSTNQPQHF	TGTGCCAGCAGTACAAATCAGCCCCAGCATTTT
NA	TRBV6-1	TRBJ1-2	NA	CASSMDRNYGYTF	TGTGCCAGCAGTATGGACAGAAACTATGGCTACACCTTC
few	TRBV4-1	TRBJ2-3	TRBD1	CASSQANPGQRYTDTQYF	TGCGCCAGCAGCCAAGCTAACCCGGGACAGCGCTACACAGATACGCAGTATTTT